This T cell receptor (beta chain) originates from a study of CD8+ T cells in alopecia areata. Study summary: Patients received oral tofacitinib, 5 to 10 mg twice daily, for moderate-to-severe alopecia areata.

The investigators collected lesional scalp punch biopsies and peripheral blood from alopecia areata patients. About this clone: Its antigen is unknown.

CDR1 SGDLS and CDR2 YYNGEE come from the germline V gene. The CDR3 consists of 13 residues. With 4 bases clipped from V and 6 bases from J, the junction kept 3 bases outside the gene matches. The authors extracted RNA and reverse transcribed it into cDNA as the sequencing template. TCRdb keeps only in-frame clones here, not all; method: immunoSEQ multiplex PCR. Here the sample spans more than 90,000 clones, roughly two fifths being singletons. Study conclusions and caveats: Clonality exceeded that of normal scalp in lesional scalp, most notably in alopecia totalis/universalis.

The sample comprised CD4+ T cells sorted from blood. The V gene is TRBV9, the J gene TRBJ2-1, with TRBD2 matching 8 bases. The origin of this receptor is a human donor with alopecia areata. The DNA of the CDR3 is TGTGCCAGCAGCAGGGGACTAGTCAATGAGCAGTTCTTC. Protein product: CASSRGLVNEQFF.